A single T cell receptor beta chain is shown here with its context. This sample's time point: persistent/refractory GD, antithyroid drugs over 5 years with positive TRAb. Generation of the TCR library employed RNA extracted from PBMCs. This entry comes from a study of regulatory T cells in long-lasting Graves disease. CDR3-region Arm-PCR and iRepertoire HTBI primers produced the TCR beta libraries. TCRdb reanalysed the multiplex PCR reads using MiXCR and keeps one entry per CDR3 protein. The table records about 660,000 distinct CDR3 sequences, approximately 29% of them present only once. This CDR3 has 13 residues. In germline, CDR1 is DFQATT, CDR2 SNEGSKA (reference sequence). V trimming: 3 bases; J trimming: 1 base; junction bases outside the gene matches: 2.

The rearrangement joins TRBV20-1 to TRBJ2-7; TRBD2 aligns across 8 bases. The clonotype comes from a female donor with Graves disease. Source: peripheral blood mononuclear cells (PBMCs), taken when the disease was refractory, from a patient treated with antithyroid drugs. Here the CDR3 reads CSARGLGSYEQYF. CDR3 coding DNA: TGCAGTGCTAGGGGACTAGGGTCCTACGAGCAGTACTTC.